This record concerns one TCR beta chain sequence. What antigen it recognizes has not been identified. The sample holds no much larger clone one base away, and base qualities are not on file. This sample stems from a study of blood T cell repertoires in COVID-19 (dated by TCRdb to between 2020 and 2021). With regard to the full study: Samples covering the acute and convalescent phases of COVID-19 were provided by collaborators in the United States, Italy and Spain. Deeply sampled blood TCRbeta repertoires from subjects exposed to, actively infected with, or recovered from COVID-19 were included in the dataset. Samples came from the ongoing ImmuneRACE study (first 160 participants) plus 1,254 subjects from 6 global collaborators. Sample metadata almost always included a de-identified subject ID, COVID-19 status, age in years and sex. A freely available public database, intended as a resource for researchers studying the immune response to SARS-CoV-2, is where the repertoires were released. The material from the prospective study consisted of cDNA or gDNA derived from T cells, B-cell-depleted T cells, or PBMCs. HLA class I and class II types, where available, came from metadata supplied by the sample provider rather than from assay-based typing. The investigation overall reported the following: Clinical and demographic metadata were provided uncurated, with the amount varying by source and participant.

CDR1 and CDR2, looked up from the germline V gene, are SNHLY and FYNNEI. The CDR3 measures 15 amino acids from cysteine to phenylalanine. Kept here is only the CDR3 DNA, which spans 45 bases and is read in frame from base 1. Trimming accounts for 6 bases at V and 8 bases at J, while the number of junction bases matched to no gene is 4. Each collaborating institution followed its own protocols to collect whole blood in K2EDTA tubes. For TCRbeta analysis, collaborators shipped samples as frozen whole blood, isolated PBMCs, or DNA extracted from either of those sample types. TCRbeta CDR3 regions were amplified from genomic DNA by means of the immunoSEQ Assay, a bias-controlled multiplex PCR. The authors' pipeline ran thus. The number of nucleated cells in each sample was estimated by amplification of reference gene primers within the assay. To quantify the absolute abundance of each unique TCRbeta CDR3 rearrangement, sequence reads were collapsed and filtered. For each sample, productive Simpson clonality was calculated as the square root of Simpson's diversity index across productive rearrangements. TCRdb stores this immuneACCESS table with in-frame sequences only. Part of the clones is absent; in the studies checked, under half of the shortfall reflects unresolved V genes, and no reason is known for the rest. Clonal size and the V and J genes are those of that table, whereas D and trimming came from the DNA. The sample contains about 120,000 clones, about three quarters of them found a single time. Around 5.9% of the sample comes from the top ten.

The clonotype comes from a man aged 65 to 79 with acute or convalescent COVID-19. The sample taken for sequencing was peripheral blood. The rearrangement joined TRBV2 to TRBJ2-1; the junction holds 16 bases that match TRBD2. The encoded CDR3 is CASRAGTSGRDEQFF. The bases read TGTGCCAGCAGAGCCGGGACTAGCGGGAGGGATGAGCAGTTCTTC. With the portions outside the CDR3 filled from the reference TRBV2 and TRBJ2-1 genes, the complete variable region becomes EPEVTQTPSHQVTQMGQEVILRCVPISNHLYFYWYRQILGQKVEFLVSFYNNEISEKSEIFDDQFSVERPDGSNFTLKIRSTKLEDSAMYFCASRAGTSGRDEQFFGPGTRLTVL.